These 18 T cell receptor beta chains came from one sample sequenced in a study of T cell repertoires in cytomegalovirus infection. TCRdb passed the reads through MiXCR, listing each CDR3 protein once. The sample shows hundreds of thousands of distinct CDR3 sequences, approximately 32% of them seen only once. The sequenced sample consisted of PBMCs. The source of these receptors is a human donor in good health (CMV status not recorded). Some clones in this sample may be carry-over from other donors' samples.

The chain's CDR3 is CASSTTANSPLHF. CDR3 nucleotides: TGCGCCAGCAGCACGACAGCGAATTCACCCCTCCACTTT. The chain is built from TRBV5-1 and TRBJ1-6; D might be TRBD1 (5 bases). This CDR3 region has 13 residues. Germline values: CDR1 SGHRS, CDR2 YFSETQ. The V end lost 4 bases, the J end lost 7 bases, and 9 bases lay between the germline ends.

This clonotype was seen a few times. The chain uses TRBV7-9 and TRBJ1-6; 11 bases are shared with TRBD1. The CDR3 sequence is 15 residues long. J was trimmed by 8 bases and V by 1 base; bases with no gene match: 1. Germline loops: CDR1 SEHNR, CDR2 FQNEAQ (reference sequence). In DNA, the CDR3 is TGTGCCAGCAGCTTAGAGGGACAGGGGGATTCACCCCTCCACTTT. Translating it yields CASSLEGQGDSPLHF.

This chain uses TRBV6-2 or TRBV6-3 with TRBJ1-5; D gene ambiguous. This CDR3 spans 14 amino acids. V shed 2 bases and J shed 0 bases, with 5 bases lying between them. Germline V gives CDR1 MNHEY, CDR2 SVGEGT. Here the CDR3 DNA reads TGTGCCAGCAGTTACCTAAGTAGCAATCAGCCCCAGCATTTT. Protein product: CASSYLSSNQPQHF.

The chain uses TRBV20-1 and TRBJ2-5; 13 bases are a match to TRBD2. Germline CDR1 reads DFQATT; CDR2 reads SNEGSKA (reference sequence). The CDR3 spans 16 residues. The trim removed 3 bases at V and 5 bases at J, leaving 9 bases unmatched. CDR3 region: CSARGLAGTQRETQYF. CDR3 in DNA: TGCAGTGCTAGGGGACTAGCGGGAACCCAGAGGGAGACCCAGTACTTC.

The chain uses TRBV7-9 and TRBJ2-3; D unresolved. Germline CDR1 and CDR2: SEHNR and FQNEAQ (reference sequence). The germline V and J ends were trimmed by 8 bases and 4 bases, with 10 bases remaining between them. This CDR3 has 12 amino acids. The DNA for the CDR3 is TGTGCCAGCGTTGGGATCCCAGATACGCAGTATTTT. This gives the protein CASVGIPDTQYF.

The sample holds a few counts of this clonotype. CDR3 region: CASSEISTADTQYF. CDR3 nucleotides: TGTGCCAGCAGTGAGATCTCCACTGCAGATACGCAGTATTTT. This chain uses TRBV6-1 with TRBJ2-3; D remains ambiguous. V was clipped by 3 bases and J by 4 bases, with 11 bases between them. CDR3 length equals 14 residues. Germline CDR1 MNHNS, CDR2 SASEGT.

This clonotype has ten or more counts. The V and J genes are TRBV5-1 and TRBJ1-1, with D hard to call. Germline loops: CDR1 SGHRS, CDR2 YFSETQ. The CDR3 has 13 residues. With 7 bases removed from V and 1 base from J, the gap between germline ends came to 11 bases. The chain's CDR3 is CASGIRGNTEAFF. CDR3 bases: TGCGCCAGCGGGATACGGGGGAACACTGAAGCTTTCTTT.

The chain uses TRBV9 and TRBJ2-3; D is ambiguous. Trimming removed 0 bases at V and 0 bases at J, with 8 bases between. CDR1 is SGDLS and CDR2 is YYNGEE in the germline V gene. This CDR3 contains 15 residues. The CDR3 here is CASSVARSSTDTQYF. The CDR3 nucleotides are TGTGCCAGCAGCGTAGCTAGGAGTAGCACAGATACGCAGTATTTT. The full variable domain, completed using reference TRBV9 and TRBJ2-3, is DSGVTQTPKHLITATGQRVTLRCSPRSGDLSVYWYQQSLDQGLQFLIQYYNGEERAKGNILERFSAQQFPDLHSELNLSSLELGDSALYFCASSVARSSTDTQYFGPGTRLTVL.

Note on this clonotype: This could be a read error, since a much larger clone is one nucleotide away. The chain uses TRBV6-2 or TRBV6-3 and TRBJ1-1; no clear D. Germline assignment: CDR1 MNHEY and CDR2 SVGEGT. This CDR3 spans 14 amino acids. The DNA of the CDR3 is TGTGCCCGCAGTTACTCGAACCTGAACACTGAAGCTTTCTTT. Amino acids: CARSYSNLNTEAFF.

This clonotype was seen many times. This CDR3 is CASSYGTGGETQYF. As DNA, the CDR3 is TGTGCCAGCAGCTACGGGACAGGGGGTGAGACCCAGTACTTC. This chain joins TRBV7-9 and TRBJ2-5; 11 positions agree with TRBD1. Losses at the gene ends were 4 bases for V and 5 bases for J; bases not matched to a gene: 3. In germline, CDR1 is SEHNR, CDR2 FQNEAQ (reference sequence). The CDR3 runs to 14 residues. Full variable domain (missing parts from reference TRBV7-9 and TRBJ2-5): DTGVSQNPRHKITKRGQNVTFRCDPISEHNRLYWYRQTLGQGPEFLTYFQNEAQLEKSRLLSDRFSAERPKGSFSTLEIQRTEQGDSAMYLCASSYGTGGETQYFGPGTRLLVL.

A few counts support this clonotype. The chain carries TRBV4-3 and TRBJ1-1, with D maybe TRBD1 (5 bases). The CDR3 consists of 14 residues. Germline CDR1 LGHNA, CDR2 YSLEER. The V and J ends lost 1 base and 3 bases respectively, with 9 bases between them. In nucleotides, the CDR3 is TGCGCCAGCAGCCAAGCGTCGGGGGACACTGAAGCTTTCTTT. Translation: CASSQASGDTEAFF.

This clonotype has just one count. The chain joins TRBV10-2 to TRBJ2-3; 7 bases are shared with TRBD2. The V gene end was trimmed by 3 bases and the J gene end by 1 base; junction bases not matched to a gene: 4. This CDR3 has 15 amino acids. Germline values: CDR1 WSHSY, CDR2 SAAADI. Written as DNA, the CDR3 is TGCGCCAGCAGTGAAGTTGGGGGGGGCACAGATACGCAGTATTTT. Translated, it gives CASSEVGGGTDTQYF.

This clonotype was counted a few times. The chain carries TRBV28 and TRBJ2-7; 12 nucleotides line up with TRBD1. Germline assignment: CDR1 MDHEN and CDR2 SYDVKM. Trimming removed 5 bases from V and 1 base from J; junction bases left unmatched: 6. The CDR3 spans 16 residues. As DNA, the CDR3 is TGTGCCAGCAGTACCAGGGACAGGGGGCTATCCTACGAGCAGTACTTC. As protein: CASSTRDRGLSYEQYF.

The chain uses TRBV7-8 and TRBJ2-1; 11 bases are a match to TRBD1. Germline V gene lookup returns CDR1 SGHVS and CDR2 FQNEAQ. V shed 6 bases, J shed 8 bases, and the junction held 3 bases outside the gene matches. The CDR3 sequence is 13 residues long. The CDR3 DNA reads TGTGCCAGCAGGGGACAGGGGGGCCATGAGCAGTTCTTC. This translates into CASRGQGGHEQFF.

This clonotype was counted a few times. The V and J genes are TRBV12-3 or TRBV12-4 and TRBJ2-1, with a possible D match to TRBD1 (6 bases). V lost 5 bases to trimming and J lost 8 bases, with 13 bases between them. The CDR3 is made up of 13 amino acids. This CDR3 reads CASSPRPGDEQFF. CDR3 nucleotide sequence: TGTGCCAGCAGTCCCCGCCCAGGGGATGAGCAGTTCTTC.

To note about this clonotype: A much larger clone differs from this one at a single base, so this may be a read error. The chain couples TRBV6-6 to TRBJ2-3, with D tentatively TRBD1 (5 bases). Germline CDR1 MNHNY, CDR2 SVGAGI (reference sequence). There are 14 residues in the CDR3. CDR3 loop: CARREDIVGDTQYF. Written as DNA, the CDR3 is TGTGCCCGCAGAGAGGACATAGTGGGCGATACGCAGTATTTT.

This clonotype was seen only a few times. The chain links TRBV20-1 to TRBJ1-5, with D possibly TRBD1 on 5 matching bases. The CDR3 is made up of 15 amino acids. The germline V gene encodes CDR1 DFQATT and CDR2 SNEGSKA (reference sequence). V lost 1 base to trimming and J lost 5 bases, with 15 bases between them. CDR3 bases: TGCAGTGCTAGAGTTTATGGGGGGAAGGATCAGCCCCAGCATTTT. This gives the protein CSARVYGGKDQPQHF.

A single count supports this clonotype. This sequence joins TRBV5-1 and TRBJ2-7, with TRBD1 matching over 9 bases. V trimming: 5 bases; J trimming: 7 bases; junction bases outside the gene matches: 16. The CDR3 totals 16 residues. Germline loops: CDR1 SGHRS, CDR2 YFSETQ. The CDR3 DNA is TGCGCCAGCAGTCCTAACCCCGGGACAGGGTCCTTGGAGCAGTACTTC. This codes for CASSPNPGTGSLEQYF.